The 19 T cell receptor beta chains in this list originate from one sample, sequenced in a study of cytomegalovirus exposure and HLA in healthy donors. Amplification used 60 Vbeta primers and 13 Jbeta primers. The protocol was immunoSEQ multiplex PCR, while the TCRdb copy is restricted to in-frame clones and leaves out a portion. Here the sample spans some 150,000 clones, 75% to 90% being singletons. Sequenced input: PBMCs. Receptors were obtained from a woman aged 45-60 years in good health and CMV-seropositive.

J is TRBJ1-1 and V is TRBV2; 7 bases fit TRBD1. Germline V gene sequence: CDR1 SNHLY, CDR2 FYNNEI. J was trimmed by 2 bases and V by 3 bases; bases with no gene match: 6. This CDR3 contains 15 residues. The CDR3 loop is CASSDQQGLNTEAFF. The DNA of the CDR3 is TGTGCCAGCAGTGACCAACAGGGGTTAAACACTGAAGCTTTCTTT.

The CDR3 DNA follows: TGCGCCAGCAGCCAAGTTCTTCTTGAGGGCTACACCTTC. Translated, it gives CASSQVLLEGYTF. This sequence joins TRBV4-1 and TRBJ1-2; D ambiguous. V lost 1 base to trimming and J lost 8 bases, with 11 bases between them. The CDR3 has 13 amino acids. The germline V gene has CDR1 MGHRA and CDR2 YSYEKL.

The rearrangement joins TRBV29-1 to TRBJ1-1; TRBD1 might be the D (5 bases). The CDR3 runs to 14 residues. V was clipped by 1 base and J by 8 bases, with 17 bases between them. Germline CDR1 reads SQVTM; CDR2 reads ANQGSEA. In DNA, the CDR3 is TGCAGCGTTGAAGTCGGACACGGCCGGGTAGAAGCTTTCTTT. This gives the protein CSVEVGHGRVEAFF.

The genes are TRBV18 and TRBJ2-7; tentatively, D is TRBD1 (5 bases). Trimming shortened V by 5 bases and J by 6 bases, and 14 bases separated the two germline ends. The germline CDR1 and CDR2 sequences are KGHSH and LQKENI. The length of the CDR3 is 13 residues. The DNA for the CDR3 is TGTGCCAGCTCAATATACCAGGGCTCCGAGCAGTACTTC. Its protein is CASSIYQGSEQYF.

The chain combines TRBV5-5 with TRBJ2-3, with 7 bases matching TRBD1. The CDR3 has 16 amino acids. CDR1 and CDR2 (germline): SGHKS, YYEKEE (reference sequence). Trimming at V came to 2 bases and at J to 8 bases, leaving 14 bases not matched to a gene. The CDR3 loop reads CASSLSRQGSGGTQYF. The CDR3 nucleotides read TGTGCCAGCAGCTTATCCCGACAGGGTAGTGGAGGTACGCAGTATTTT.

The genes are TRBV18 and TRBJ1-3, with D perhaps TRBD1 (6 bases). Germline lookup yields CDR1 KGHSH and CDR2 LQKENI. Trimming left V 3 bases short and J 4 bases short, with 13 bases between. The length of the CDR3 is 15 residues. For the CDR3, the DNA is TGTGCCAGCTCACCGACACAGGGAAACGGAAACACCATATATTTT. It translates to CASSPTQGNGNTIYF.

This chain joins TRBV4-2 and TRBJ1-2; perhaps TRBD1 as D (5 bases). Germline CDR1 reads LGHNA; CDR2 reads YNFKEQ. The CDR3 loop spans 16 amino acids. Trimming took off 4 bases at V and 4 bases at J, with 19 bases between the two ends. CDR3 sequence (DNA): TGTGCCAGCAGCCTTTACCGGGACTTGGACCCCTATGGCTACACCTTC. Amino acid sequence: CASSLYRDLDPYGYTF.

The rearrangement links TRBV18 to TRBJ1-1; D gene ambiguous. From germline, CDR1 is KGHSH and CDR2 LQKENI. This CDR3 is built from 12 residues. The V and J ends lost 4 bases and 5 bases respectively, with 8 bases between them. In DNA form, the CDR3 reads TGTGCCAGCTCACAGGGAGGTACTGAAGCTTTCTTT. It encodes CASSQGGTEAFF.

The genes are TRBV10-3 and TRBJ2-7, with 9 nucleotides matching TRBD1. The CDR3 has 15 amino acids. Per germline, CDR1 ENHRY and CDR2 SYGVKD. The V segment lost 0 bases and the J segment 2 bases; nucleotides outside the gene matches: 2. The CDR3 loop is CAISESGTGTYEQYF. CDR3 DNA: TGTGCCATCAGTGAGTCCGGGACAGGGACCTACGAGCAGTACTTC.

The chain uses TRBV28 and TRBJ1-6; D unclear. V was cut by 3 bases and J by 7 bases, with 10 bases left in between. The CDR3 has 14 amino acids. Per the germline V gene, CDR1 is MDHEN and CDR2 is SYDVKM. The CDR3 nucleotides are TGTGCCAGCAGTTTTTACCCACAGAATTCACCCCTCCACTTT. As protein: CASSFYPQNSPLHF. Full variable domain (rest looked up from reference TRBV28 and TRBJ1-6): DVKVTQSSRYLVKRTGEKVFLECVQDMDHENMFWYRQDPGLGLRLIYFSYDVKMKEKGDIPEGYSVSREKKERFSLILESASTNQTSMYLCASSFYPQNSPLHFGNGTRLTVT.

This chain connects TRBV4-2 to TRBJ1-1, with 8 nucleotides matching TRBD1. Germline assignment: CDR1 LGHNA and CDR2 YNFKEQ. The CDR3 runs 12 residues. V lost 0 bases and J lost 11; bases outside the gene matches: 2. The CDR3 DNA reads TGTGCCAGCAGCCAAGATTACAGGGGGGCTTTCTTT. Its translation: CASSQDYRGAFF.

The V and J genes are TRBV25-1 and TRBJ1-3; D is undetermined. V was cut by 4 bases and J by 6 bases, with 10 bases left in between. The V gene's germline CDR1 is MGHDK and CDR2 SYGVNS. CDR3 size: 13 residues. In DNA form, the CDR3 reads TGTGCCAGCAGTGCGTATGGACTAAACACCATATATTTT. Translation gives CASSAYGLNTIYF.

J is TRBJ1-1 and V is TRBV9; D perhaps matches TRBD1 (6 bases). This CDR3 comprises 14 residues. Trimming removed 3 bases from V and 2 bases from J, with 11 bases in between. The germline V gene encodes CDR1 SGDLS and CDR2 YYNGEE. The CDR3 loop is CASSALTGNTEAFF. The CDR3 DNA sequence: TGTGCCAGCAGCGCCCTGACAGGTAACACTGAAGCTTTCTTT.

The V gene is TRBV28, the J gene TRBJ2-1; a possible D gene is TRBD2 (6 bases). Trimming took off 5 bases at V and 4 bases at J, with 15 bases between the two ends. This CDR3 is 15 amino acids long. Looked up from germline, CDR1 is MDHEN and CDR2 is SYDVKM. The CDR3 reads CASSAQAGAYNEQFF. The CDR3 nucleotides are TGTGCCAGCAGTGCCCAAGCGGGCGCATACAATGAGCAGTTCTTC.

Points on this clone: Sequence at one end of the junction differs from germline and may be a read error. The chain links TRBV7-9 to TRBJ2-7; TRBD2 matches 8 bases. The length of the CDR3 is 15 residues. Germline V CDR1 and CDR2: SEHNR, FQNEAQ (reference sequence). The CDR3 DNA reads as TGTTCCAGCAGCTTAGGTTCGCGGGGGGCCTACGAGCAGTACTTC. Encoded protein: CSSSLGSRGAYEQYF.

The rearrangement joins TRBV28 to TRBJ2-1, with TRBD1 matching over 9 bases. V dropped 8 bases and J dropped 7; count of bases not matched to a gene: 15. The CDR3 has 16 amino acids. CDR1 and CDR2 from the germline V gene are MDHEN and SYDVKM. CDR3 protein: CASDGGEGQGSNEQFF. The CDR3 nucleotides read TGTGCCAGCGACGGGGGCGAGGGACAGGGAAGTAATGAGCAGTTCTTC.

V gene TRBV5-1 combines with J gene TRBJ1-6, with D tentatively TRBD1 (6 bases). V lost 3 bases and J lost 6, with 13 bases in between. This CDR3 comprises 15 residues. Germline V gene lookup returns CDR1 SGHRS and CDR2 YFSETQ. Here the CDR3 DNA reads TGCGCCAGCAGCTCGACGACAGGCAGTAATTCACCCCTCCACTTT. The encoded protein is CASSSTTGSNSPLHF.

The V gene is TRBV30, the J gene TRBJ2-2, with a tentative D call TRBD1 (6 bases). The CDR3 length is 18 residues. V shed 3 bases and J shed 0 bases, with 20 bases lying between them. Germline values: CDR1 GTSNPN, CDR2 SVGIG (reference sequence). CDR3 amino acids: CAWREIGGRRPNTGELFF. DNA for the CDR3: TGTGCCTGGAGGGAGATAGGGGGAAGAAGACCGAACACCGGGGAGCTGTTTTTT. The whole variable domain, remainder taken from reference TRBV30 and TRBJ2-2, is SQTIHQWPATLVQPVGSPLSLECTVEGTSNPNLYWYRQAAGRGLQLLFYSVGIGQISSEVPQNLSASRPQDRQFILSSKKLLLSDSGFYLCAWREIGGRRPNTGELFFGEGSRLTVL.

The chain uses TRBV7-2 and TRBJ2-5; TRBD1 is a possible D gene (6 bases). V lost 1 base, J lost 7 bases, and 19 bases lay in between. Germline-derived CDR1 and CDR2 are SGHTA and FQGNSA. The CDR3 has 16 amino acids. CDR3 in DNA: TGTGCCAGCAGCTTAGTAGTCGGACAGCCCCGAAGGACCCAGTACTTC. This codes for CASSLVVGQPRRTQYF.